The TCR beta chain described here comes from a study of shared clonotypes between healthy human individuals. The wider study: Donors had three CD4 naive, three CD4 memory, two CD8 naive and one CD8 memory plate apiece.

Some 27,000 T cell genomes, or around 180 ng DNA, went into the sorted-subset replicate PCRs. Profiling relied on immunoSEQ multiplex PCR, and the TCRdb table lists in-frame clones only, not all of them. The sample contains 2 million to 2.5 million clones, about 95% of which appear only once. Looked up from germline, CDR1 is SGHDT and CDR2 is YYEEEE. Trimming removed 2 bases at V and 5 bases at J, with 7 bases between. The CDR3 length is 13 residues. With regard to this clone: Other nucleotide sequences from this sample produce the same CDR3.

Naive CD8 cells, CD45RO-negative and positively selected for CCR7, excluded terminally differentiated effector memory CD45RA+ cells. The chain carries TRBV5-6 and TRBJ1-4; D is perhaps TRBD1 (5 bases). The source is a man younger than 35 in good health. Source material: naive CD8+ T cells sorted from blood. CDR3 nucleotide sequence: TGTGCCAGCAGCTTTGAGGGGAATGAAAAACTGTTTTTT. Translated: CASSFEGNEKLFF.